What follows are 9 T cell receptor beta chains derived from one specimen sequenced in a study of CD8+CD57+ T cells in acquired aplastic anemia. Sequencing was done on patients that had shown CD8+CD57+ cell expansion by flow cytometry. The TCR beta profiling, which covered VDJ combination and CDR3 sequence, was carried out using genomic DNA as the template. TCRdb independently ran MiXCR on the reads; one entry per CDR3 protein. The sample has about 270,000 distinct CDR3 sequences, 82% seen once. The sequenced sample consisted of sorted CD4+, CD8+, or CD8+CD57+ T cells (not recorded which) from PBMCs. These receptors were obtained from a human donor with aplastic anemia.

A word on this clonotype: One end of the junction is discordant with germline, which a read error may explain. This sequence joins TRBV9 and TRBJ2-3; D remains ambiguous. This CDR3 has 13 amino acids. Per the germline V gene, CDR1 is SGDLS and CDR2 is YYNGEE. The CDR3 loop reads CASGDGCTDTQFF. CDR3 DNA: TGTGCCAGCGGCGACGGGTGCACAGATACGCAGTTTTTT.

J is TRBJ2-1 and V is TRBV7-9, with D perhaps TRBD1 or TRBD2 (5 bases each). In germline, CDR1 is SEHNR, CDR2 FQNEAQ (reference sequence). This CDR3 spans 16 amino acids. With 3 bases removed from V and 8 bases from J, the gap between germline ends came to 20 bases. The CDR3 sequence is CASSFPIGDGVDEQFF. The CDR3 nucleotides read TGTGCCAGCAGCTTCCCAATCGGGGACGGGGTAGATGAGCAGTTCTTC.

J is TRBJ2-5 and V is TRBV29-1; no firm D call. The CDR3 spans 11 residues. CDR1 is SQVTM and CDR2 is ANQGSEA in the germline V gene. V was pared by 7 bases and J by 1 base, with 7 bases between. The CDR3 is CSGVVQETQYF. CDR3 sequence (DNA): TGCAGCGGGGTGGTCCAAGAGACCCAGTACTTC.

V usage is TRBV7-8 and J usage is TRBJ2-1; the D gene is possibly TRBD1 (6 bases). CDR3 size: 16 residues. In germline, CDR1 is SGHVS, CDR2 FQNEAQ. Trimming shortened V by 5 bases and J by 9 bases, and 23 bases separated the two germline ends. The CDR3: CASSVQSDRRCFEQFF. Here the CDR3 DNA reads TGTGCCAGCAGCGTTCAGTCAGACAGGCGGTGTTTTGAGCAGTTCTTC.

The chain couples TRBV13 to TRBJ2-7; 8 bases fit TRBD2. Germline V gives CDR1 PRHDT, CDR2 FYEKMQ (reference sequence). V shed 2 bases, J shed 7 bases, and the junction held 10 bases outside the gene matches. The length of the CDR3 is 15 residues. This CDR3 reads CASSLRLAGHNEQYV. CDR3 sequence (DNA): TGTGCCAGCAGCTTACGGCTAGCGGGCCACAATGAGCAGTACGTC.

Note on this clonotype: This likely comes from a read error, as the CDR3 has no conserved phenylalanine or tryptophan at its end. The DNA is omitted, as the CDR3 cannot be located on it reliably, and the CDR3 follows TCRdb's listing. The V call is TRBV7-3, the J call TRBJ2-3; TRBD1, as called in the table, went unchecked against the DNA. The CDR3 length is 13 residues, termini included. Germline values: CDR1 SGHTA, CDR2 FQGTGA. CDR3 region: CASGDGGTHDTYY.

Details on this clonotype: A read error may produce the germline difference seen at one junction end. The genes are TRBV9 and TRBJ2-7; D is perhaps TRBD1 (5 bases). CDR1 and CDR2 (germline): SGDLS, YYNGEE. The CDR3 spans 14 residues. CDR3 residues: CATSVQGQPHEQNF. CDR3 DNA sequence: TGTGCCACCAGCGTCCAGGGCCAACCCCACGAGCAGAACTTC.

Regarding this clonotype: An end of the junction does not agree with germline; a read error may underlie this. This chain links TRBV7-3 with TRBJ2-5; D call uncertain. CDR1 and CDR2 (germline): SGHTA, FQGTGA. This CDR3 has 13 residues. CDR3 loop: CASTRQAHAVQHF. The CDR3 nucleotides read TGTGCCAGCACAAGACAAGCGCACGCCGTCCAACACTTC.

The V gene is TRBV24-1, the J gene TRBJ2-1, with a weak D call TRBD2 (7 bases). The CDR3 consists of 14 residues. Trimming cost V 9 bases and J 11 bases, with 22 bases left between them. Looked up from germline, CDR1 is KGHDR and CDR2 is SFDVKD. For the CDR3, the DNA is TGTGCCACCGGGACTGGCGGGGGCAGGGATAAGCAGTTCTTC. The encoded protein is CATGTGGGRDKQFF.